Listed below are T cell receptor beta chains from one sample, sequenced in a study of T cell responses to AZD1222 COVID-19 vaccine. Generated by immunoSEQ multiplex PCR, the TCRdb table keeps only in-frame clones and is missing some. Of 100,000 to 150,000 clones in the sample, about 90% were seen once. Sequences were derived from peripheral blood, sampled 28 days after the second AZD1222 dose. The receptor set was obtained from an adult who received the AZD1222 COVID-19 vaccine. Each CDR3 is given with its conserved first and last residue. The D gene is left open where the match is weak. Only some rows state a clone size, as once, few, many or a class for expanded clones.

j_call,d_call,clone_size,v_call,cdr3_aa,cdr3_nt
TRBJ1-5,.,.,TRBV15,CATSRPGNGNQPQHF,TGTGCCACCAGCAGACCAGGGAATGGCAATCAGCCCCAGCATTTT
TRBJ1-2,.,.,TRBV30,CAWSPGIRTYGYTF,TGTGCCTGGAGCCCCGGGATCAGAACTTATGGCTACACCTTC
TRBJ1-3,.,few,TRBV12-2,CASLRDGGNTIYF,TGTGCAAGTCTTAGGGATGGCGGAAACACCATATATTTT
TRBJ1-4,.,.,TRBV4-1,CASSTRTNEKLFF,TGCGCCAGCAGCACCCGGACGAATGAAAAACTGTTTTTT
TRBJ2-7,TRBD2,.,TRBV5-1,CASSLALAGAYEQYF,TGCGCCAGCAGCTTGGCACTAGCGGGGGCCTACGAGCAGTACTTC
TRBJ2-3,.,.,TRBV7-8,CASSKGHPDTQYF,TGTGCCAGCAGCAAGGGCCACCCGGATACGCAGTATTTT
TRBJ1-2,.,.,TRBV6-5,CASSHKQGWGYGYTF,TGTGCCAGCAGTCATAAACAGGGTTGGGGCTATGGCTACACCTTC
TRBJ2-1,TRBD1,.,TRBV19,CASSITGGNEQFF,TGTGCCAGTAGCATCACAGGGGGCAATGAGCAGTTCTTC
TRBJ2-5,.,.,TRBV5-1,CASSLAGGQETQYF,TGCGCCAGCAGCTTGGCGGGTGGGCAAGAGACCCAGTACTTC
TRBJ1-5,TRBD1,.,TRBV9,CASSLTGGNQPQHF,TGTGCCAGCAGCCTGACAGGGGGCAATCAGCCCCAGCATTTT
TRBJ2-1,.,once,TRBV5-1,CASSYSDVSRFF,TGCGCCAGCAGCTACTCGGACGTATCGCGGTTCTTC
TRBJ1-5,.,.,TRBV30,CAWSEGNQPQHF,TGTGCCTGGAGTGAAGGCAATCAGCCCCAGCATTTT
TRBJ2-1,TRBD2,.,TRBV11-3,CASGRVHEQFF,TGTGCCAGCGGGAGGGTACATGAGCAGTTCTTC
TRBJ1-1,.,.,TRBV7-2,CASSTLGTGNEAFF,TGTGCCAGCAGCACTCTAGGGACGGGAAACGAAGCTTTCTTT
TRBJ1-5,.,.,TRBV19,CASTMEGVGAYSNQPQHF,TGTGCCAGTACCATGGAAGGGGTCGGAGCCTATAGCAATCAGCCCCAGCATTTT
TRBJ2-7,.,once,TRBV15,CATSRDYKGSYYEQYF,TGTGCCACCAGCAGAGACTATAAGGGATCCTACTACGAGCAGTACTTC
TRBJ2-4,TRBD2,.,TRBV4-3,CASSQVASGSGNIQYF,TGCGCCAGCAGCCAAGTGGCTAGCGGGAGTGGAAACATTCAGTACTTC
TRBJ2-3,TRBD2,.,TRBV5-1,CASRVPSGDTDTQYF,TGCGCCAGCAGAGTCCCTAGCGGGGACACAGATACGCAGTATTTT
TRBJ1-6,.,.,TRBV6-5,CASSGVFSPLHF,TGTGCCAGCTCAGGGGTTTTTTCACCCCTCCACTTT
TRBJ2-1,TRBD2,.,TRBV18,CASSPPSLAGYNEQFF,TGTGCCAGCTCACCACCTTCACTAGCGGGCTACAATGAGCAGTTCTTC
TRBJ1-5,.,.,TRBV18,CASSPRGIQSNQPQHF,TGTGCCAGCTCACCACGAGGTATACAGAGCAATCAGCCCCAGCATTTT
TRBJ2-2,TRBD2,.,TRBV7-3,CASSLKGTGGRWSGELFF,TGTGCCAGCAGCCTAAAGGGGACGGGCGGGAGGTGGTCCGGGGAGCTGTTTTTT
TRBJ1-5,.,.,TRBV2,CASSDRGLNQPQHF,TGTGCCAGCAGTGACAGGGGATTGAATCAGCCCCAGCATTTT
TRBJ1-5,TRBD1,.,TRBV12-3/TRBV12-4,CASTGQGLQPQHF,TGTGCCAGCACTGGACAGGGGCTACAGCCCCAGCATTTT
TRBJ1-1,.,.,TRBV9,CASSVVPNTEAFF,TGTGCCAGCAGCGTAGTACCTAACACTGAAGCTTTCTTT
TRBJ1-1,.,.,TRBV11-3,CASSLLSADDGTEAFF,TGTGCCAGCAGCTTACTTTCGGCAGACGACGGCACTGAAGCTTTCTTT
TRBJ2-7,TRBD1,.,TRBV7-2,CASSLAVDRVSYEQYF,TGTGCCAGCAGCTTAGCTGTGGACAGGGTGTCCTACGAGCAGTACTTC
TRBJ2-3,.,.,TRBV20-1,CSASEGGRWGTDTQYF,TGCAGTGCTAGTGAGGGGGGGCGATGGGGCACAGATACGCAGTATTTT
TRBJ2-2,.,.,TRBV5-5,CASSFGRPNTGELFF,TGTGCCAGCAGCTTCGGGCGGCCGAACACCGGGGAGCTGTTTTTT
TRBJ1-2,TRBD1,.,TRBV19,CASSTSDRGTYGYTF,TGTGCCAGTAGTACCTCCGACAGGGGTACTTATGGCTACACCTTC
TRBJ1-1,.,.,TRBV27,CASSLWRGTEAFF,TGTGCCAGCAGTTTATGGCGGGGCACTGAAGCTTTCTTT
TRBJ1-2,TRBD1,few,TRBV5-1,CASSLGWTGESHGYTF,TGCGCCAGCAGCTTGGGCTGGACAGGGGAGAGCCATGGCTACACCTTC
TRBJ1-1,TRBD1,.,TRBV4-3,CASSRQTGRDTEAFF,TGCGCCAGCAGCCGCCAGACAGGGAGGGACACTGAAGCTTTCTTT
TRBJ2-3,.,.,TRBV10-2,CAFTADREGTDTQYF,TGCGCCTTCACGGCCGATCGAGAGGGAACAGATACGCAGTATTTT
TRBJ2-1,.,few,TRBV5-4,CASSYNTNNEQFF,TGTGCCAGCAGCTACAATACCAACAATGAGCAGTTCTTC
TRBJ1-1,TRBD1,.,TRBV27,CASSLFGTGGEWNTEAFF,TGTGCCAGCAGTTTGTTTGGGACAGGGGGGGAATGGAACACTGAAGCTTTCTTT
TRBJ1-2,TRBD1,.,TRBV30,CAWTSSTGLHGYTF,TGTGCCTGGACCTCGTCGACAGGGCTCCATGGCTACACCTTC
TRBJ2-5,.,.,TRBV11-3,CASGRQQQETQYF,TGTGCCAGCGGGCGGCAGCAGCAAGAGACCCAGTACTTC
TRBJ2-1,TRBD1,.,TRBV5-1,CASSLGTGNEQFF,TGCGCCAGCAGCCTCGGGACAGGGAATGAGCAGTTCTTC
TRBJ1-2,.,.,TRBV5-1,CASSPGGALNYGYTF,TGCGCCAGCAGCCCGGGGGGGGCCCTCAACTATGGCTACACCTTC
TRBJ1-1,.,few,TRBV10-2,CASSEDRNTEAFF,TGCGCCAGCAGTGAGGACAGAAACACTGAAGCTTTCTTT
TRBJ1-2,.,.,TRBV7-6,CASSLAGGMYNYGYTF,TGTGCCAGCAGCTTAGCCGGCGGGATGTATAACTATGGCTACACCTTC